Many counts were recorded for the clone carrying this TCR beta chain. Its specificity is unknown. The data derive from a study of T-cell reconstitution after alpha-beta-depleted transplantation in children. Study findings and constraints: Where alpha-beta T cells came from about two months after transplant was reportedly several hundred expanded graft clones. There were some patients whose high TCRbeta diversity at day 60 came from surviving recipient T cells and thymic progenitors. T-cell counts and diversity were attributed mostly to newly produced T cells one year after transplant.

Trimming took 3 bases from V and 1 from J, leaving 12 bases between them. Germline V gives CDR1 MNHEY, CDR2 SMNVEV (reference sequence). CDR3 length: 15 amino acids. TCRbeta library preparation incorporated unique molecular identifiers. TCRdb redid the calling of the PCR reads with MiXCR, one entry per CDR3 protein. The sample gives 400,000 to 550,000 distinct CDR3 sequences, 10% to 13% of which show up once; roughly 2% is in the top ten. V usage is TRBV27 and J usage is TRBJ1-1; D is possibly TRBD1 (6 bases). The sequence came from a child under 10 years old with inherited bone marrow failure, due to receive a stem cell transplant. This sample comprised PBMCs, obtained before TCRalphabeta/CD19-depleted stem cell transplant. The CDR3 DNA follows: TGTGCCAGCAGTTTTTACACAGGGACGAACACTGAAGCTTTCTTT. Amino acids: CASSFYTGTNTEAFF.